The 4 T cell receptor beta chains below come from one sample, sequenced in a study of memory CD4+ T cells and cytomegalovirus serostatus. Assay used: immunoSEQ multiplex PCR; TCRdb lists only in-frame clones, some missing. The sample includes some 44,000 clones, 76% seen only once; the top ten take roughly 2%. Single viable CD3+CD4+CD8-CD45RO+ cells were sorted as the memory CD4+ T cells. Sequenced: memory CD4+ T cells from blood. Receptor source: an adult in good health and CMV-seronegative.

V gene TRBV14 combines with J gene TRBJ1-4; maybe TRBD1 (5 bases). Germline V CDR1 and CDR2: SGHDN, FVKESK. V dropped 4 bases and J dropped 14 bases, with 17 bases sitting between them. The CDR3 extends over 13 amino acids. Here the CDR3 DNA reads TGTGCCAGCAGCCTCAAAGTCATGACAGCCCTGTTTTTT. Translating it yields CASSLKVMTALFF.

Written as DNA, the CDR3 is TGCGCCAGCAGCCAGGACAGCCTCAATCAGCCCCAGCATTTT. It codes for CASSQDSLNQPQHF. J is TRBJ1-5 and V is TRBV5-1; a weak D match, TRBD1 (6 bases). This CDR3 is built from 14 residues. V was shortened by 4 bases and J by 3 bases, with 11 bases between the two germline ends. CDR1 is SGHRS, CDR2 YFSETQ, per germline.

The chain combines TRBV6-6 with TRBJ2-7; 9 bases fit TRBD1. After removal of 2 bases from V and 3 bases from J, the junction contained 8 bases not matched to a gene. Germline V gene data show CDR1 as MNHNY and CDR2 as SVGAGI (reference sequence). The CDR3 sequence is 16 residues long. This CDR3 reads CASSYPQGQGDYEQYF. DNA for the CDR3: TGTGCCAGCAGTTACCCGCAGGGACAGGGAGACTACGAGCAGTACTTC.

The chain couples TRBV10-3 to TRBJ2-2; D gene ambiguous. V dropped 6 bases and J dropped 6 bases, with 11 bases sitting between them. From germline, CDR1 is ENHRY and CDR2 SYGVKD. The CDR3 consists of 13 residues. CDR3 sequence reads: CAIRESGSGELFF. The CDR3 nucleotides are TGTGCCATCAGGGAGAGTGGTTCCGGGGAGCTGTTTTTT.